Sequencing of this TCR beta chain was carried out in a study of OX40 agonist ivuxolimab in advanced cancers. The CDR3 sequence is 12 residues long. V lost 7 bases to trimming and J lost 6 bases; unmatched junction nucleotides: 9. The V gene's germline CDR1 is SQVTM and CDR2 ANQGSEA. Method: immunoSEQ multiplex PCR; TCRdb's copy keeps in-frame clones and lacks some. The table lists about 69,000 clones, roughly 90% of them singletons. The sequence was obtained from an adult with an advanced solid tumor such as melanoma, head and neck, liver or kidney cancer. The sample consisted of CD4+ or CD8+ T cells sorted from blood, taken in a trial of the OX40 agonist ivuxolimab. The chain couples TRBV29-1 to TRBJ2-7; 7 nucleotides agree with TRBD1. The CDR3 DNA follows: TGCAGCGGGGTTACAGGGGTCTCCGAGCAGTACTTC. Its protein product is CSGVTGVSEQYF.